The rows below give T cell receptor beta chains drawn from one sample of a study of T cells in Graves' hyperthyroidism and ophthalmopathy. MiXCR, applied by TCRdb to the multiplex PCR reads, yields one record per CDR3 protein. The data show 400,000 or so distinct CDR3 sequences, with 13% to 15% seen just once and about 21% held by the top ten. Specimen: blood. The receptors derive from a woman aged 60-70 years with Graves' ophthalmopathy. CDR3s include the opening cysteine and the closing phenylalanine or tryptophan. The D gene is left open where the match is weak. Expanded clones are given a class, and other clones once, few, many or no size at all.

>TRBD1|NA|TRBV9
CASSLGTGSYGYTF
>TRBD2|few|TRBV5-4
CASSPQGLAANEQYF
>NA|many|TRBV7-9
CASSPQIGELFF
>NA|NA|TRBV18
CASSPGQQKLYEQYF
>TRBD2|many|TRBV20-1
CSGNREAGGEQYF
>TRBD2|NA|TRBV7-2
CASSAAGGETQYF
>TRBD1|NA|TRBV5-5
CASSFRQGQVNTEAFF
>NA|many|TRBV30
CAWIRSEAFF
>NA|NA|TRBV30
CAWEGSGWTEAFF
>NA|many|TRBV19
CASSPGLNTGELFF
>NA|few|TRBV6-1
CASSPLNIRNTEAFF
>NA|few|TRBV3-1
CASSQGTTNNEQFF
>TRBD1|many|TRBV12-3/TRBV12-4
CASSRQGTIPETQYF
>NA|many|TRBV5-6
CASSLGGQGGVQQFF
>TRBD2|NA|TRBV10-2
CASRELAGDSYNEQFF
>NA|many|TRBV11-2
CASSRAGTNTGELFF
>NA|many|TRBV3-1
CASSQDKARGQPQHF
>NA|NA|TRBV5-8
CASRAGGSPEAFF
>TRBD1|NA|TRBV30
CAWSKTGTELSAFF
>TRBD2|many|TRBV24-1
CATSATSGRDETQYF
>TRBD2|many|TRBV11-3
CASSFSGTGDEQFF
>TRBD2|many|TRBV3-1
CASSQAVTSRVAGELFF
>NA|few|TRBV29-1
CSVARGNTGELFF
>NA|many|TRBV5-1
CASRRGTGNEQFF
>NA|few|TRBV29-1
CPPGGAGQPQHF
>NA|NA|TRBV29-1
CSVVGGIGDNEQFF
>NA|many|TRBV20-1
CSARVTPDYGYTF
>TRBD2|few|TRBV6-2/TRBV6-3
CASSSFGTSGSKNIQYF
>TRBD2|many|TRBV3-1
CASSHSGRVRNEQFF
>NA|many|TRBV10-3
CATGELRGTDTQYF
>NA|NA|TRBV9
CASSVEVASTEAFF
>TRBD1|NA|TRBV9
CASSTGTVNSPLHF
>NA|few|TRBV20-1
CSARDLVGWGKGQPQHF
>NA|medium-sized|TRBV20-1
CSARDQRRSSYNEQFF
>NA|NA|TRBV4-2
CASSEGTGAEMFYQETQYF
>NA|many|TRBV20-1
CSARDPRLADYNEQFF